These T cell receptor beta chains were read from a single sample in a study of T cells after yellow fever vaccination. TCRdb independently ran MiXCR on the 5' RACE reads; one entry per CDR3 protein. The sample carries about 73,000 distinct CDR3 sequences, around 7% recorded once. Material: CD8+ T cells sorted from PBMCs, obtained on the day of the yellow fever booster vaccination. The source of these receptors is a young man who received the YFV17D yellow fever vaccine. CDR3s include the opening cysteine and the closing phenylalanine or tryptophan. Each record gives: CDR3 protein, CDR3 DNA, V gene, J gene, clone size, D gene. A D gene is named only where the DNA matches it firmly. Size tells how often a clone was seen (once, few, many) or the class of an expanded clone, and some rows leave it out.

cdr3_aa: CASSFQDTQYF
cdr3_nt: TGTGCCAGCAGTTTCCAAGATACGCAGTATTTT
v_call: TRBV12-3/TRBV12-4
j_call: TRBJ2-3
clone_size: .
d_call: .

cdr3_aa: CASNDGGAGTEAFF
cdr3_nt: TGTGCCAGCAACGACGGGGGGGCAGGGACTGAAGCTTTCTTT
v_call: TRBV28
j_call: TRBJ1-1
clone_size: .
d_call: .

cdr3_aa: CASSPAGYNEQFF
cdr3_nt: TGTGCCAGCAGCCCAGCGGGCTACAATGAGCAGTTCTTC
v_call: TRBV11-2
j_call: TRBJ2-1
clone_size: .
d_call: .

cdr3_aa: CAWSVSVAGEQFF
cdr3_nt: TGTGCCTGGAGTGTAAGCGTTGCGGGTGAGCAGTTCTTC
v_call: TRBV30
j_call: TRBJ2-1
clone_size: .
d_call: .

cdr3_aa: CASSLVGDGYTF
cdr3_nt: TGTGCCAGCAGCTTAGTAGGGGATGGCTACACCTTC
v_call: TRBV7-9
j_call: TRBJ1-2
clone_size: .
d_call: .

cdr3_aa: CASSFGGNYEQYF
cdr3_nt: TGTGCCAGCAGTTTCGGCGGAAACTACGAGCAGTACTTC
v_call: TRBV28
j_call: TRBJ2-7
clone_size: .
d_call: .

cdr3_aa: CASSFSGGEYEQYF
cdr3_nt: TGCGCCAGCAGCTTTTCAGGGGGCGAGTACGAGCAGTACTTC
v_call: TRBV5-1
j_call: TRBJ2-7
clone_size: many
d_call: TRBD1

cdr3_aa: CASTPSGTGRYEQYF
cdr3_nt: TGTGCCAGCACCCCATCCGGGACAGGGAGGTACGAGCAGTACTTC
v_call: TRBV28
j_call: TRBJ2-7
clone_size: many
d_call: TRBD1

cdr3_aa: CSVQIHASRLAEIYNEQFF
cdr3_nt: TGCAGCGTCCAGATTCACGCAAGTAGACTAGCGGAGATCTACAATGAGCAGTTCTTC
v_call: TRBV29-1
j_call: TRBJ2-1
clone_size: few
d_call: TRBD2

cdr3_aa: CASSDLTSALNTGELFF
cdr3_nt: TGTGCCAGCAGCGACCTCACTAGCGCCTTAAACACCGGGGAGCTGTTTTTT
v_call: TRBV7-9
j_call: TRBJ2-2
clone_size: .
d_call: TRBD2

cdr3_aa: CASSQDLAQGFTGELFF
cdr3_nt: TGCGCCAGCAGCCAAGATCTCGCGCAGGGCTTCACCGGGGAGCTGTTTTTT
v_call: TRBV4-3
j_call: TRBJ2-2
clone_size: few
d_call: .

cdr3_aa: CASSPLADTDTQYF
cdr3_nt: TGTGCCAGCAGTCCCCTAGCCGACACAGATACGCAGTATTTT
v_call: TRBV6-1
j_call: TRBJ2-3
clone_size: many
d_call: .

cdr3_aa: CATSRSPTGRDQETQYF
cdr3_nt: TGTGCCACCAGCAGGTCCCCTACTGGCAGAGACCAAGAGACCCAGTACTTC
v_call: TRBV15
j_call: TRBJ2-5
clone_size: few
d_call: .

cdr3_aa: CAISEDRGNEQFF
cdr3_nt: TGTGCCATCAGTGAGGACAGGGGCAATGAGCAGTTCTTC
v_call: TRBV10-3
j_call: TRBJ2-1
clone_size: few
d_call: TRBD1

cdr3_aa: CASSFPGPGGTHEQFF
cdr3_nt: TGTGCCAGCAGTTTTCCAGGGCCGGGAGGGACCCATGAGCAGTTCTTC
v_call: TRBV27
j_call: TRBJ2-1
clone_size: .
d_call: TRBD2

cdr3_aa: CATEMGQGGGEQYF
cdr3_nt: TGTGCCACCGAAATGGGCCAGGGGGGAGGCGAGCAGTACTTC
v_call: TRBV19
j_call: TRBJ2-7
clone_size: .
d_call: .

cdr3_aa: CASSPRGWGSGEQYF
cdr3_nt: TGTGCCAGCAGCCCCCGGGGTTGGGGCAGTGGCGAGCAGTACTTC
v_call: TRBV9
j_call: TRBJ2-7
clone_size: few
d_call: .

cdr3_aa: CASSIQGQGVDTQYF
cdr3_nt: TGTGCCAGCAGCATACAGGGACAGGGAGTAGATACGCAGTATTTT
v_call: TRBV7-2
j_call: TRBJ2-3
clone_size: few
d_call: TRBD1

cdr3_aa: CATSSRKSNEQFF
cdr3_nt: TGTGCCACCAGCAGTAGAAAGTCGAATGAGCAGTTCTTC
v_call: TRBV15
j_call: TRBJ2-1
clone_size: .
d_call: .

cdr3_aa: CASGWQGGTGELFF
cdr3_nt: TGTGCCAGCGGGTGGCAGGGCGGCACCGGGGAGCTGTTTTTT
v_call: TRBV6-2/TRBV6-3
j_call: TRBJ2-2
clone_size: many
d_call: .

cdr3_aa: CASSGTGVISEQYF
cdr3_nt: TGCGCCAGCAGCGGGACAGGGGTCATCTCCGAGCAGTACTTC
v_call: TRBV5-1
j_call: TRBJ2-7
clone_size: few
d_call: TRBD1